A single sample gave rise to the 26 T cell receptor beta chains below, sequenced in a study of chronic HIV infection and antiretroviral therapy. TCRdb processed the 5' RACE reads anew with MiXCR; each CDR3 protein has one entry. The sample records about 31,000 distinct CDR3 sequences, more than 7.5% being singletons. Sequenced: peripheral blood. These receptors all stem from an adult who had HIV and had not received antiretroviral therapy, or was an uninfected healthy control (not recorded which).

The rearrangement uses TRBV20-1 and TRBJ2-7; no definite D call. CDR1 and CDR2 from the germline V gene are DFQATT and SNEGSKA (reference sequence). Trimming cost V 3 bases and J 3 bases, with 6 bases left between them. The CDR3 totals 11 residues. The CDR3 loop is CSARLVYEQYF. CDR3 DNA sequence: TGCAGTGCTAGGTTAGTCTACGAGCAGTACTTC.

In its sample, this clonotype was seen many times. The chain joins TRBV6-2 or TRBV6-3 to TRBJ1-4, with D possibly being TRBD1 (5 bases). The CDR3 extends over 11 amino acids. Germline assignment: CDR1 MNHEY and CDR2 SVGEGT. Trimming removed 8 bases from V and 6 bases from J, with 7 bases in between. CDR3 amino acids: CASGHDEKLFF. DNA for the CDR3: TGTGCCAGCGGACATGATGAAAAACTGTTTTTT.

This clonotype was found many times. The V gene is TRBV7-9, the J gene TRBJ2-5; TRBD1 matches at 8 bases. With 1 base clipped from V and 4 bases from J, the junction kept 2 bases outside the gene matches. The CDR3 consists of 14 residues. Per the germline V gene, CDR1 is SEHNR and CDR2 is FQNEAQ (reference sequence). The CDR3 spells CASSLGQGAETQYF. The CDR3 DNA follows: TGTGCCAGCAGCTTAGGGCAGGGGGCAGAGACCCAGTACTTC.

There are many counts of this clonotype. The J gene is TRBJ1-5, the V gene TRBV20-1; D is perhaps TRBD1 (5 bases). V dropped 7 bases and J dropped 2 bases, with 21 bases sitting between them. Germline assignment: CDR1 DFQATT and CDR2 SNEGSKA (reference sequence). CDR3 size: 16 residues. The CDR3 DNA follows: TGCAGTGTTCAGGGTTCGACCGATAATCGCAATCAGCCCCAGCATTTT. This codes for CSVQGSTDNRNQPQHF.

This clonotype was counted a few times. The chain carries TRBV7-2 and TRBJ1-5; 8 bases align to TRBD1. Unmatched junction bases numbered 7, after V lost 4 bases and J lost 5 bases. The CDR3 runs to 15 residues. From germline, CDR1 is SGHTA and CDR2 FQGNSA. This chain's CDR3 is CASSSTGGRDQPQHF. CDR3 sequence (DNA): TGTGCCAGCAGCTCTACAGGGGGAAGGGATCAGCCCCAGCATTTT.

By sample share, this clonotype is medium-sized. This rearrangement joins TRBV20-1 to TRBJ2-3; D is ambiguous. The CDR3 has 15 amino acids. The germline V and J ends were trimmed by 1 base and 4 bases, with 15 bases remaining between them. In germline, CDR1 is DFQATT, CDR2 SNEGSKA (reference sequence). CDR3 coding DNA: TGCAGTGCTAGAGTTCAGGAATTCTCACCAGATACGCAGTATTTT. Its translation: CSARVQEFSPDTQYF.

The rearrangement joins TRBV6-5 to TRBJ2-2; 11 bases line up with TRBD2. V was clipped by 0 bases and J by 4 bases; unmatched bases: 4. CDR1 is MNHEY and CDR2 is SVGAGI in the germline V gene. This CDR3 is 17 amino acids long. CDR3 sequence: CASSYSITSGSTGELFF. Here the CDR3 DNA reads TGTGCCAGCAGTTACTCGATCACTAGCGGGAGCACCGGGGAGCTGTTTTTT.

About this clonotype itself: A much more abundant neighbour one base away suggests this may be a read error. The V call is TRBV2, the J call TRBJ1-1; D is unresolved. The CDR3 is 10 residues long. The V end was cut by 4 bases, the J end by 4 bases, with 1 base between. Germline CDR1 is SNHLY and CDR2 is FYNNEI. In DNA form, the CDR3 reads TGTGCCAGCAGTGGCACTGAAGCTTTCTTT. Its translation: CASSGTEAFF. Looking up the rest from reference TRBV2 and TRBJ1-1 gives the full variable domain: EPEVTQTPSHQVTQMGQEVILRCVPISNHLYFYWYRQILGQKVEFLVSFYNNEISEKSEIFDDQFSVERPDGSNFTLKIRSTKLEDSAMYFCASSGTEAFFGQGTRLTVV.

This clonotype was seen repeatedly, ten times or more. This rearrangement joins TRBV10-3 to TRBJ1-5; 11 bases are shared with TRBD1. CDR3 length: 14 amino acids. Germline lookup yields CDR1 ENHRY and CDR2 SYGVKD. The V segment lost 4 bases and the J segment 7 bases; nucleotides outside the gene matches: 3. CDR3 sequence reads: CAISGTGGAQPQHF. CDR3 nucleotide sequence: TGTGCCATCAGTGGGACAGGGGGCGCCCAGCCCCAGCATTTT.

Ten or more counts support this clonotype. For the CDR3, the DNA is TGCAGCGTTGGTTATTATGGGACAGGGGGCTACGAGCAGTACTTC. Translation gives CSVGYYGTGGYEQYF. The genes are TRBV29-1 and TRBJ2-7; 11 nucleotides line up with TRBD1. CDR3 length equals 15 residues. Trimming removed 4 bases from V and 3 bases from J; junction bases left unmatched: 8. Germline loops: CDR1 SQVTM, CDR2 ANQGSEA.

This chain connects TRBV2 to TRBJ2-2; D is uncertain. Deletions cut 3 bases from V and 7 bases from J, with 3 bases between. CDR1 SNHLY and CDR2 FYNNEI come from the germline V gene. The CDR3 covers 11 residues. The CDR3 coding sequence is TGTGCCAGCAGTGAGGGCGGGGAGCTGTTTTTT. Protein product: CASSEGGELFF.

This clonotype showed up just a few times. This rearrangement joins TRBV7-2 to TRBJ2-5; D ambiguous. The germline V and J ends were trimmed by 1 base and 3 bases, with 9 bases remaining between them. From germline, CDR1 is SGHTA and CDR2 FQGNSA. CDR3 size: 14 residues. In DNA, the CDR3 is TGTGCCAGCAGCTTAGGAGCCGACAAAGAGACCCAGTACTTC. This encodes CASSLGADKETQYF.

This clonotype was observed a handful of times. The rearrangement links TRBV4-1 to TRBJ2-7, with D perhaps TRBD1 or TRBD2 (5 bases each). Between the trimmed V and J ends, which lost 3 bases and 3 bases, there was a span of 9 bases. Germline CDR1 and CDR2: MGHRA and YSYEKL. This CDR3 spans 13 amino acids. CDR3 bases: TGCGCCAGCAGCCAGGGGGTAGACTACGAGCAGTACTTC. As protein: CASSQGVDYEQYF.

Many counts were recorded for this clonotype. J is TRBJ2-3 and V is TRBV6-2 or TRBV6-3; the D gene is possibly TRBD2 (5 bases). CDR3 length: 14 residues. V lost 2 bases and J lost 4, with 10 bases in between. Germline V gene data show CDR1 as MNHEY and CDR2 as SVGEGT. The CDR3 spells CASSYRSEADTQYF. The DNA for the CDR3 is TGTGCCAGCAGTTACAGGTCGGAGGCAGATACGCAGTATTTT.

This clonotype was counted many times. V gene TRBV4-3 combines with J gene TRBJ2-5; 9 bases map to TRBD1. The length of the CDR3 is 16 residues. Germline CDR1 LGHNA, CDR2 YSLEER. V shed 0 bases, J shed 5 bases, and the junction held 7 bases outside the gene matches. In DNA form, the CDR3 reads TGCGCCAGCAGCCAAGATAAAACAGGGGGCGGTGAGACCCAGTACTTC. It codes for CASSQDKTGGGETQYF.

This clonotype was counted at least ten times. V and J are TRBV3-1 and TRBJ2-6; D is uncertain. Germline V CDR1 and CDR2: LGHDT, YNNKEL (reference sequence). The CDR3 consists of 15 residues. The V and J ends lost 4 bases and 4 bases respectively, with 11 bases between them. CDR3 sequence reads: CASSRAFPGANVLTF. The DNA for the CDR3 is TGTGCCAGCAGCCGGGCATTCCCAGGGGCCAACGTCCTGACTTTC.

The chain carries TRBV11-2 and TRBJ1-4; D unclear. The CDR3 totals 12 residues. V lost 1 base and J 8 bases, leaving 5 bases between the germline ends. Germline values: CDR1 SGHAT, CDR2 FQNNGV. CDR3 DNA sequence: TGTGCCAGCAGCTTAGCCGCAGAAAAACTGTTTTTT. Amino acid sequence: CASSLAAEKLFF.

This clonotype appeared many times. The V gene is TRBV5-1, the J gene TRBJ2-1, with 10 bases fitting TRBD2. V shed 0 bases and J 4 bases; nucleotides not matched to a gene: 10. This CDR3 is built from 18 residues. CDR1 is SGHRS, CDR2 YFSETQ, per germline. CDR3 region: CASSLEASGRGGYNEQFF. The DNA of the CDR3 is TGCGCCAGCAGCTTGGAGGCTAGCGGGAGAGGGGGGTACAATGAGCAGTTCTTC.

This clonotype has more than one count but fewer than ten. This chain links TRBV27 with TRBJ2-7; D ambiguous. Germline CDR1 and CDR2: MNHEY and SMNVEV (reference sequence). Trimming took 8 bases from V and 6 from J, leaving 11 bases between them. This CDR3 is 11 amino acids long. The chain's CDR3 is CASRREAEQYF. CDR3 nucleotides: TGTGCCAGCCGCAGAGAGGCCGAGCAGTACTTC.

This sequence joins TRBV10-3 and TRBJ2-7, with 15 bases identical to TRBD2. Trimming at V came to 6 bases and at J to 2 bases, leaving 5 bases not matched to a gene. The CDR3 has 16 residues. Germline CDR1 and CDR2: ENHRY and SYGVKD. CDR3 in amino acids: CAIRGTSGGPAYEQYF. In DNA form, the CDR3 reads TGTGCCATCAGAGGGACTAGCGGGGGGCCCGCCTACGAGCAGTACTTC.

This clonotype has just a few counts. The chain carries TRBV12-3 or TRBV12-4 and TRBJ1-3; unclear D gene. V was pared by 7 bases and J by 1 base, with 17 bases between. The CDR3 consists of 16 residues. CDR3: CASIQNGMGSGNTIYF. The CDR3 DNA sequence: TGTGCCAGCATTCAAAATGGGATGGGGTCTGGAAACACCATATATTTT.

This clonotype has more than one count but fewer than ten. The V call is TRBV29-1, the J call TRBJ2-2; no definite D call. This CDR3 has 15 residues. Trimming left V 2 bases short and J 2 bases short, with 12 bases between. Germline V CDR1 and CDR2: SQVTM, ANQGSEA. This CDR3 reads CSVELGDSNTGELFF. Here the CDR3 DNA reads TGCAGCGTTGAATTAGGAGACTCCAACACCGGGGAGCTGTTTTTT.

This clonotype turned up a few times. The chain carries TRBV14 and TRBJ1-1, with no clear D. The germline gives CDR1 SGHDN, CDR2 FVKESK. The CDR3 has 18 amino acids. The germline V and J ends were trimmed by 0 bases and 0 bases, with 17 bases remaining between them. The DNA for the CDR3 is TGTGCCAGCAGCCAAGATTATGGACCGATAATGATGAACACTGAAGCTTTCTTT. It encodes CASSQDYGPIMMNTEAFF.

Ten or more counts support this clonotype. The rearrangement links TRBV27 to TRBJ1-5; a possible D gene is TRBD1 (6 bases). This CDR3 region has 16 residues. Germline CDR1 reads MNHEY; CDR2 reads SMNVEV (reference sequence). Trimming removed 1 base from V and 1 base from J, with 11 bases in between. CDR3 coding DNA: TGTGCCAGCAGTTTATTGGGAGGGGGAAGCAATCAGCCCCAGCATTTT. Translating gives CASSLLGGGSNQPQHF.

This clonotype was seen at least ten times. The CDR3 sequence is CASSPTEDEQFF. CDR3 coding DNA: TGTGCCAGCAGCCCGACTGAAGATGAGCAGTTCTTC. The chain employs TRBV6-2 or TRBV6-3 and TRBJ2-1; D call uncertain. CDR1 is MNHEY, CDR2 SVGEGT, per germline. Trimming left V 6 bases short and J 8 bases short, with 11 bases between. The CDR3 has 12 residues.

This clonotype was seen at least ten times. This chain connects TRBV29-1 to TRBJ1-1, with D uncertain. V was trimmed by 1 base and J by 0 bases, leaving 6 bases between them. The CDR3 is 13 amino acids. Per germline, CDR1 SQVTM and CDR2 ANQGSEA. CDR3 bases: TGCAGCGTTGAAGGTCTAATGAACACTGAAGCTTTCTTT. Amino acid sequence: CSVEGLMNTEAFF.